This T cell receptor beta chain was identified in a study of blood T cell repertoires in COVID-19. As for the study in general: COVID-19 samples collected from the United States, Italy and Spain covered acute and convalescent phases. The analysed material was cDNA or gDNA that came from T cells, B-cell-depleted T cells, or PBMCs.

Authors' analysis steps: From reference gene primer amplification, estimates of nucleated cell counts were derived. TCRdb's copy holds only in-frame clones and misses some; the assay was immunoSEQ multiplex PCR. V and J calls and clone size are given by that table; D and trimming were obtained from the DNA. The sample consists of 130,000 to 150,000 clones, about nine tenths of them appearing once. Germline V gene lookup returns CDR1 SGDLS and CDR2 YYNGEE. V was trimmed by 0 bases and J by 4 bases, leaving 11 bases between them. CDR3 length equals 14 residues. The sequenced material came from peripheral blood. The chain recombines TRBV9 with TRBJ2-7; possible D gene TRBD2, 6 bases. The TCR originated in a man aged 45 to 65 with active or convalescent COVID-19. The CDR3 DNA reads TGTGCCAGCAGCGTAGCCCCAGGGACTTACGAGCAGTACTTC. As protein: CASSVAPGTYEQYF.